These 18 T cell receptor beta chains share one sample of origin, sequenced in a study of technical replicates of blood from a few donors. TCRdb's table, derived via immunoSEQ multiplex PCR, lists solely in-frame clones and lacks some. The data contain 74,000 or so clones, just over 95% of them singletons. Source material: T cells isolated from PBMCs. The receptors here all came from a human donor in good health.

CDR3 bases: TGTGCCAGTAGTATCTATGACAGAAACTATGGCTACACCTTC. It translates to CASSIYDRNYGYTF. The chain has TRBV19 and TRBJ1-2, with a tentative D call TRBD1 (5 bases). Germline V gives CDR1 LNHDA, CDR2 SQIVND (reference sequence). Trimming shortened V by 3 bases and J by 2 bases, and 10 bases separated the two germline ends. This CDR3 comprises 14 residues.

The rearrangement joins TRBV2 to TRBJ1-6, with unresolved D. The CDR3 consists of 13 residues. V was clipped by 8 bases and J by 5 bases, with 10 bases between them. Germline V gene lookup returns CDR1 SNHLY and CDR2 FYNNEI. As DNA, the CDR3 is TGTGCCAGCCATGTCTCGGATAATTCACCCCTCCACTTT. It translates to CASHVSDNSPLHF.

The V gene is TRBV2, the J gene TRBJ1-1; 10 positions agree with TRBD1. There are 16 residues in the CDR3. V lost 0 bases to trimming and J lost 0 bases; unmatched junction nucleotides: 1. The V gene's germline CDR1 is SNHLY and CDR2 FYNNEI. The CDR3 region has the DNA TGTGCCAGCAGTGAAGCGGGACAGGGGATGAACACTGAAGCTTTCTTT. It yields the protein CASSEAGQGMNTEAFF.

The genes are TRBV5-8 and TRBJ1-5; TRBD1 matches at 7 bases. The V gene's germline CDR1 is SGHTS and CDR2 YDEGEE. CDR3 length equals 14 residues. J lost 15 bases, V lost 3 bases, and 15 bases had no gene match. The CDR3 coding sequence is TGTGCCAGCAGCTCGCTAGGGGGCGTGGAGTCTCTGCATTTT. Amino acids: CASSSLGGVESLHF.

V and J are TRBV7-2 and TRBJ2-7; 7 bases match TRBD1. This CDR3 is 14 amino acids long. Looked up from germline, CDR1 is SGHTA and CDR2 is FQGNSA. After removal of 5 bases from V and 2 bases from J, the junction contained 6 bases not matched to a gene. The DNA of the CDR3 is TGTGCCAGCAGCCATAACAGGGGAGCCTACGAGCAGTACTTC. It yields the protein CASSHNRGAYEQYF.

The genes are TRBV15 and TRBJ1-2; D gene uncertain. Trimming pared 0 bases from V and 2 bases from J, leaving 16 bases between. CDR1 is LNHNV, CDR2 YYDKDF, per germline (reference sequence). The CDR3 has 17 amino acids. The CDR3 protein is CATSRDWASGKNYGYTF. CDR3 bases: TGTGCCACCAGCAGAGATTGGGCTAGCGGCAAGAACTATGGCTACACCTTC.

The rearrangement joins TRBV4-2 to TRBJ2-7; 12 nucleotides agree with TRBD2. This CDR3 is built from 16 residues. From germline, CDR1 is LGHNA and CDR2 YNFKEQ. The V gene end was trimmed by 4 bases and the J gene end by 2 bases; junction bases not matched to a gene: 6. CDR3 in amino acids: CASSPTSGSTAYEQYF. The CDR3 DNA is TGTGCCAGCAGCCCGACTAGCGGGAGTACGGCCTACGAGCAGTACTTC.

V is TRBV11-3 and J is TRBJ1-4, with 8 bases identical to TRBD1. This CDR3 is 16 amino acids long. The ends lost 3 bases at V and 8 bases at J; junction bases unmatched: 11. The germline gives CDR1 SGHNT, CDR2 YENEEA. CDR3: CASSFPQGGGNEKLFF. The CDR3 DNA is TGTGCCAGCAGCTTCCCACAGGGGGGAGGTAACGAAAAACTGTTTTTT.

The genes are TRBV4-1 and TRBJ2-5; D is perhaps TRBD1 (6 bases). This CDR3 comprises 13 residues. CDR1 MGHRA and CDR2 YSYEKL come from the germline V gene. Trimming removed 1 base at V and 5 bases at J, with 8 bases between. The CDR3 bases are TGCGCCAGCAGCCAAGGGGGGCGGGAGACCCAGTACTTC. This sequence encodes CASSQGGRETQYF.

The chain employs TRBV7-2 and TRBJ2-7; possibly TRBD1 for D (5 bases). Looked up from germline, CDR1 is SGHTA and CDR2 is FQGNSA. V dropped 5 bases and J dropped 4 bases, with 12 bases sitting between them. The CDR3 loop spans 13 amino acids. The CDR3 region is CASSALNRYEQYF. CDR3 DNA: TGTGCCAGCAGCGCGTTGAACAGGTACGAGCAGTACTTC.

The J gene is TRBJ1-2, the V gene TRBV9; no clear D. The CDR3 runs 16 residues. V was pared by 4 bases and J by 0 bases, with 16 bases between. Germline CDR1 SGDLS, CDR2 YYNGEE. This chain's CDR3 is CASSPVEGEANYGYTF. Here the CDR3 DNA reads TGTGCCAGCAGCCCGGTGGAGGGAGAGGCTAACTATGGCTACACCTTC. Full variable domain (missing parts from reference TRBV9 and TRBJ1-2): DSGVTQTPKHLITATGQRVTLRCSPRSGDLSVYWYQQSLDQGLQFLIQYYNGEERAKGNILERFSAQQFPDLHSELNLSSLELGDSALYFCASSPVEGEANYGYTFGSGTRLTVV.

V gene TRBV11-2 combines with J gene TRBJ2-7, with TRBD2 identical over 8 bases. This CDR3 comprises 14 residues. In germline, CDR1 is SGHAT, CDR2 FQNNGV. J lost 3 bases, V lost 3 bases, and 4 bases had no gene match. The DNA of the CDR3 is TGTGCCAGCAGCTTCTTCGGGACTAGCTACGAGCAGTACTTC. Translated: CASSFFGTSYEQYF.

This sequence joins TRBV19 and TRBJ2-7; 8 nucleotides agree with TRBD2. The germline V gene has CDR1 LNHDA and CDR2 SQIVND (reference sequence). CDR3 length: 14 amino acids. V lost 6 bases to trimming and J lost 0 bases; unmatched junction nucleotides: 4. The CDR3 region has the DNA TGTGCCAGTAGGGACCTAGCGGGCTCCTACGAGCAGTACTTC. The encoded protein is CASRDLAGSYEQYF. Supplemented by reference TRBV19 and TRBJ2-7, the full variable domain reads DGGITQSPKYLFRKEGQNVTLSCEQNLNHDAMYWYRQDPGQGLRLIYYSQIVNDFQKGDIAEGYSVSREKKESFPLTVTSAQKNPTAFYLCASRDLAGSYEQYFGPGTRLTVT.

The J gene is TRBJ2-5, the V gene TRBV6-5, with D perhaps TRBD1 (6 bases). This CDR3 spans 15 amino acids. V was pared by 6 bases and J by 4 bases, with 18 bases between. Germline-derived CDR1 and CDR2 are MNHEY and SVGAGI. The CDR3 here is CASSPEMTGGETQYF. The CDR3 region has the DNA TGTGCCAGCAGCCCCGAAATGACAGGTGGAGAGACCCAGTACTTC.

The V and J genes are TRBV18 and TRBJ1-1, with 9 positions matching TRBD1. Germline values: CDR1 KGHSH, CDR2 LQKENI. Trimming cost V 1 base and J 4 bases; bases outside gene matches: 4. This CDR3 has 15 residues. CDR3 in DNA: TGTGCCAGCTCACCACAGGGACAGGGCGGCACTGAAGCTTTCTTT. Translated: CASSPQGQGGTEAFF.

The chain links TRBV11-2 to TRBJ1-1; 8 positions agree with TRBD1. This CDR3 is built from 13 residues. Per the germline V gene, CDR1 is SGHAT and CDR2 is FQNNGV. The trim removed 5 bases at V and 4 bases at J, leaving 3 bases unmatched. CDR3 in DNA: TGTGCCAGCAGCGGACAGGGAGGCACTGAAGCTTTCTTT. Encoded protein: CASSGQGGTEAFF. Together with reference TRBV11-2 and TRBJ1-1, the CDR3 gives the full variable domain: EAGVAQSPRYKIIEKRQSVAFWCNPISGHATLYWYQQILGQGPKLLIQFQNNGVVDDSQLPKDRFSAERLKGVDSTLKIQPAKLEDSAVYLCASSGQGGTEAFFGQGTRLTVV.

The chain recombines TRBV11-2 with TRBJ2-1; tentatively, D is TRBD1 (5 bases). V was cut by 2 bases and J by 10 bases, with 9 bases left in between. Per the germline V gene, CDR1 is SGHAT and CDR2 is FQNNGV. The CDR3 loop spans 12 amino acids. The CDR3 loop is CASSLHQGEQFF. The CDR3 nucleotides are TGTGCCAGCAGCTTACACCAGGGCGAGCAGTTCTTC.

This clone has a handful of counts. The gene calls are TRBV29-1 and TRBJ1-3; TRBD1 might be the D (6 bases). The CDR3 is 15 residues long. Germline CDR1 SQVTM, CDR2 ANQGSEA. Trimming removed 5 bases from V and 3 bases from J, with 17 bases in between. The CDR3 nucleotides read TGCAGCGTTTGGTCTCCAGGGGTGGTTGGAAACACCATATATTTT. Amino acids: CSVWSPGVVGNTIYF.